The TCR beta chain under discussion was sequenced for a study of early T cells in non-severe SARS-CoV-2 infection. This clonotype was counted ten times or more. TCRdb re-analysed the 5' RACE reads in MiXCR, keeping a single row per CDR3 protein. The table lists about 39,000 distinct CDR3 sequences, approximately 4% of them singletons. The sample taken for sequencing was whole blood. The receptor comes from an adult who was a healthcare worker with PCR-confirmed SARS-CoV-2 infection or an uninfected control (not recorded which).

Written as DNA, the CDR3 is TGTGCCAGCAGTGGGCAGGGTCTTGGAGCCAAAAACATTCAGTACTTC. Its protein is CASSGQGLGAKNIQYF. This sequence joins TRBV2 and TRBJ2-4, with D maybe TRBD1 (5 bases). The CDR3 length is 16 residues. Germline CDR1 and CDR2: SNHLY and FYNNEI. V lost 4 bases and J lost 0, with 13 bases in between.